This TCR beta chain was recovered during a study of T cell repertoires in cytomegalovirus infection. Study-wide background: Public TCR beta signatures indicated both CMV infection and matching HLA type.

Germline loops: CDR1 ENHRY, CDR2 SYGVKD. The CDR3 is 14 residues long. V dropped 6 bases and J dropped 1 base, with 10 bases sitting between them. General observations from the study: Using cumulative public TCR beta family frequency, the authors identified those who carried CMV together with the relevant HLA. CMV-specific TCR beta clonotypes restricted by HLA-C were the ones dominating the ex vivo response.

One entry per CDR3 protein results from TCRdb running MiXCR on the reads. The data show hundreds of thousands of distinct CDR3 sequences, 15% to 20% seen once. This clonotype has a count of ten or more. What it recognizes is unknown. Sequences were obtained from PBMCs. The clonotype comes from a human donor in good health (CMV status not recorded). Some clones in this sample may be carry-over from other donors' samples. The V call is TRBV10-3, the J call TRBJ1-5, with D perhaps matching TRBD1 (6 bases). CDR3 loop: CAISPGQSNQPQHF. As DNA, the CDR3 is TGTGCCATCAGCCCCGGACAGAGCAATCAGCCCCAGCATTTT.